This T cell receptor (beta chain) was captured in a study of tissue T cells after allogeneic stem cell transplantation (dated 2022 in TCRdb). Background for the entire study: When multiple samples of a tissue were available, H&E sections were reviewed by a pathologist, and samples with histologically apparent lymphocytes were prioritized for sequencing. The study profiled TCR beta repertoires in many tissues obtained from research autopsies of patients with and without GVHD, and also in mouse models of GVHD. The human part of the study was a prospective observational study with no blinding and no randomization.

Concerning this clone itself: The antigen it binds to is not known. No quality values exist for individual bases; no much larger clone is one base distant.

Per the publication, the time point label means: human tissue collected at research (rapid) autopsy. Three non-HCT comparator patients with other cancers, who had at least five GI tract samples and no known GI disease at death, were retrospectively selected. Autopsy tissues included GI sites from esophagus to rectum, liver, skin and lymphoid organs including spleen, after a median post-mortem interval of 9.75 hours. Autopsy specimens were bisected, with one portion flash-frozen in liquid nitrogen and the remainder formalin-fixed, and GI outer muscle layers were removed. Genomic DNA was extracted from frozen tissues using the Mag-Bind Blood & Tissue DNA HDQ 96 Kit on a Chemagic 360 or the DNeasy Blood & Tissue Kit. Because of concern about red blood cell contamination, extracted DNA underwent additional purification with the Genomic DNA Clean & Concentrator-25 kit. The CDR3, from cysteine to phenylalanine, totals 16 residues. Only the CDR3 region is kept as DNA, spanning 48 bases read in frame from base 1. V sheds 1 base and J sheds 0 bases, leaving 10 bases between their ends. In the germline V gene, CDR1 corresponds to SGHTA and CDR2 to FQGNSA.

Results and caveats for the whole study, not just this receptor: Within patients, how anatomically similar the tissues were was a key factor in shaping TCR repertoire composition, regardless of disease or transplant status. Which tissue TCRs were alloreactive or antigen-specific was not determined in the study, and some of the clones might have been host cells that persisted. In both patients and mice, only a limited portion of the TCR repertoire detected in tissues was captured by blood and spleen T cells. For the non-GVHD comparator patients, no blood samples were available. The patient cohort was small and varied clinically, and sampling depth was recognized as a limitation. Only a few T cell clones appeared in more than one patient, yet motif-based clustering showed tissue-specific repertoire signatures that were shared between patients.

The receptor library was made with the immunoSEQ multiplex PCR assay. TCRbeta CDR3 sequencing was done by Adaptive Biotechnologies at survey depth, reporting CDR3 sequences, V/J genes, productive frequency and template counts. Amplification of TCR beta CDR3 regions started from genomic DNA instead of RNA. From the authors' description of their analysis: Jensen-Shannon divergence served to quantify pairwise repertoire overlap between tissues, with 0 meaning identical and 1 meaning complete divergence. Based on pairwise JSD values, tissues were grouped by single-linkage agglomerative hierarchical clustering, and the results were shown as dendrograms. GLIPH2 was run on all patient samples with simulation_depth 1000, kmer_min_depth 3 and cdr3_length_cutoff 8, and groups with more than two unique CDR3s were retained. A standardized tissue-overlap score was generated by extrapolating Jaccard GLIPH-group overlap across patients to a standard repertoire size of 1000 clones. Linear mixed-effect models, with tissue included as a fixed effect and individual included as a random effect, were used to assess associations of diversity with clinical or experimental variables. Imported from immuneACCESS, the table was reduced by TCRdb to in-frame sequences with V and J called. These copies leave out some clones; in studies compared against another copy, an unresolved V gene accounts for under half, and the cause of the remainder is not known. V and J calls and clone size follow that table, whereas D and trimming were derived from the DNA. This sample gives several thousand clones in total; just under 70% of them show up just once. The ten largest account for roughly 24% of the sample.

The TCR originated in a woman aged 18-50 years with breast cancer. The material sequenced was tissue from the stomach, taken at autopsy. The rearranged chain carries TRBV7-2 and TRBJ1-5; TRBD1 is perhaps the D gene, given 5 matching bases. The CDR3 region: CASSLEGGASNQPQHF. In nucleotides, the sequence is TGTGCCAGCAGCTTAGAGGGAGGGGCTAGCAATCAGCCCCAGCATTTT. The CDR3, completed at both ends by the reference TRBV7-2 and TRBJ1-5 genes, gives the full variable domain GAGVSQSPSNKVTEKGKDVELRCDPISGHTALYWYRQSLGQGLEFLIYFQGNSAPDKSGLPSDRFSAERTGGSVSTLTIQRTQQEDSAVYLCASSLEGGASNQPQHFGDGTRLSIL.